This is a list of T cell receptor beta chains from one sample in a study of blood T cells in healthy people across ages. TCRdb reprocessed the 5' RACE reads with MiXCR, giving one entry per CDR3 protein. The sample shows some 1.1 million distinct CDR3 sequences, 30% to 40% of them seen only once. The sequenced sample was blood. The receptor set was obtained from a man between 18 and 29 years old in good health. Both conserved end residues are part of each CDR3.

CDR3aa: CSVDFGVNEQYF
v_gene: TRBV29-1
j_gene: TRBJ2-7

CDR3aa: CALRASGVYNEQFF
v_gene: TRBV10-3
j_gene: TRBJ2-1

CDR3aa: CATSAGPAYEKLFF
v_gene: TRBV24-1
j_gene: TRBJ1-4

CDR3aa: CSAKSQETQYF
v_gene: TRBV20-1
j_gene: TRBJ2-5

CDR3aa: CASSRTGTDGYTF
v_gene: TRBV28
j_gene: TRBJ1-2

CDR3aa: CSVGGPGGQGYQETQYF
v_gene: TRBV29-1
j_gene: TRBJ2-5

CDR3aa: CASSLTTRNYGYTF
v_gene: TRBV7-2
j_gene: TRBJ1-2

CDR3aa: CASSTGTWNQPQHF
v_gene: TRBV7-2
j_gene: TRBJ1-5

CDR3aa: CASSLVDGANVLTF
v_gene: TRBV7-2
j_gene: TRBJ2-6

CDR3aa: CSVGGRLTVETQYF
v_gene: TRBV29-1
j_gene: TRBJ2-5

CDR3aa: CSARETSGGAEQYF
v_gene: TRBV20-1
j_gene: TRBJ2-7

CDR3aa: CASSQLGQNTEAFF
v_gene: TRBV3-1
j_gene: TRBJ1-1

CDR3aa: CASSFGTGLAGELFF
v_gene: TRBV13
j_gene: TRBJ2-2

CDR3aa: CASRNDYRENTGELFF
v_gene: TRBV6-5
j_gene: TRBJ2-2

CDR3aa: CASSLTASGHGELFF
v_gene: TRBV7-3
j_gene: TRBJ2-2

CDR3aa: CASNVGSSNEKLFF
v_gene: TRBV9
j_gene: TRBJ1-4

CDR3aa: CAISESIGLAGATDTQYF
v_gene: TRBV10-3
j_gene: TRBJ2-3

CDR3aa: CASSETARSYNEQYF
v_gene: TRBV2
j_gene: .

CDR3aa: CASSPFGRASYEQYF
v_gene: TRBV9
j_gene: TRBJ2-7

CDR3aa: CASSLLVTGDLLGGYTF
v_gene: TRBV27
j_gene: TRBJ1-2

CDR3aa: CASSRTGTAFYNEQFF
v_gene: TRBV6-5
j_gene: TRBJ2-1

CDR3aa: CASSLTDRNTGELFF
v_gene: TRBV7-3
j_gene: TRBJ2-2

CDR3aa: CASRRDREYNEQFF
v_gene: TRBV6-4
j_gene: TRBJ2-1

CDR3aa: CASSYPGLRHNEQYF
v_gene: TRBV27
j_gene: TRBJ2-7

CDR3aa: CASSLSRQGWADTQYF
v_gene: TRBV28
j_gene: TRBJ2-3

CDR3aa: CAISGGSGDQETQYF
v_gene: TRBV10-3
j_gene: TRBJ2-5

CDR3aa: CSARVETGGLDTQYF
v_gene: TRBV20-1
j_gene: TRBJ2-3

CDR3aa: CASSFGHQETQYF
v_gene: TRBV7-2
j_gene: TRBJ2-5

CDR3aa: CASSLPNTDTQYF
v_gene: TRBV12-3/TRBV12-4
j_gene: TRBJ2-3

CDR3aa: CASSFGGGHYNEQFF
v_gene: TRBV6-5
j_gene: TRBJ2-1

CDR3aa: CASSLSIATNEKLFF
v_gene: TRBV5-1
j_gene: TRBJ1-4

CDR3aa: CASSGGQAPDTQYF
v_gene: TRBV5-1
j_gene: TRBJ2-3

CDR3aa: CSAQGDRGNQPQHF
v_gene: TRBV20-1
j_gene: TRBJ1-5

CDR3aa: CASSRVGRTNEKLFF
v_gene: TRBV7-2
j_gene: TRBJ1-4

CDR3aa: CASGDRGGFTGTQYF
v_gene: TRBV7-2
j_gene: TRBJ2-3

CDR3aa: CASSVSVKDTQYF
v_gene: TRBV9
j_gene: TRBJ2-3

CDR3aa: CASGQYPQGVGNQPQHF
v_gene: TRBV4-1
j_gene: TRBJ1-5

CDR3aa: CASRPGQVDTDTQYF
v_gene: TRBV7-9
j_gene: TRBJ2-3

CDR3aa: CASSLDYQRGFTDTQYF
v_gene: TRBV11-2
j_gene: TRBJ2-3

CDR3aa: CASGLGHGATYEQYF
v_gene: TRBV12-5
j_gene: .

CDR3aa: CASSCLASTDTQYF
v_gene: TRBV6-2/TRBV6-3
j_gene: TRBJ2-3

CDR3aa: CASSVDRFNQPQHF
v_gene: TRBV2
j_gene: TRBJ1-5

CDR3aa: CASRLSGPSGGYTF
v_gene: TRBV27
j_gene: TRBJ1-2

CDR3aa: CASSFRLGGSVGETQYF
v_gene: TRBV28
j_gene: .